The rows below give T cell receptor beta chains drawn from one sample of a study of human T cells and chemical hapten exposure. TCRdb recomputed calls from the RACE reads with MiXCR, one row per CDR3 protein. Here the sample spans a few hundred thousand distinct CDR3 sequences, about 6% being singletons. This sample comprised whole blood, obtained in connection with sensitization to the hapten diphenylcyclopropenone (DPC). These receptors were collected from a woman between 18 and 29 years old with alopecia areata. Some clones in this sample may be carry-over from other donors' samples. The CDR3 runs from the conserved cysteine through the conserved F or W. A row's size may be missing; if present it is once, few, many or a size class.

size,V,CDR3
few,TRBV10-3,CAISERGAGARETQYF
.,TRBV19,CASGRLNEQFF
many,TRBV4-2,CASSQEGDRGDTEAFF
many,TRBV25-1,CASRQGNGYTF
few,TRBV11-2,CASSSGRGERREQYF
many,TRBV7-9,CASSPGLADTEAFF
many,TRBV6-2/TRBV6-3,CASRRTGGNQPQHF
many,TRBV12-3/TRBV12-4,CASSSVPSTGYTF
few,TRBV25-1,CASSGGHSNQPQHF
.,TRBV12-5,CASGLVSSGTYNEQFF
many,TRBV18,CASSPRGGDSPLHF
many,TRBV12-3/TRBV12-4,CASRPATGPNSPLHF
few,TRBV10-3,CAISESLMSYTF
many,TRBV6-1,CASSETNAAGTQYF
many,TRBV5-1,CASGTLGRGFTDTQYF
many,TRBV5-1,CASSLGHPSAPLHF
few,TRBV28,CASSLSGQIDSPLHF
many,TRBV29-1,CSVQTGLAGTTRRYEQYF
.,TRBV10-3,CAISLIDNEQFF
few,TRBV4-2,CASSHEGGLANTGELFF
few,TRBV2,CASSARGGKNIQYF
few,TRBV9,CASGKWLQPQHF
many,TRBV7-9,CASSLPGAGGALGYGYTF
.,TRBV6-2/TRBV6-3,CASSLQVPNTGELFF
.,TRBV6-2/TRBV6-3,CASSLAPWLFF
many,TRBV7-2,CASSFLDLETEAFF
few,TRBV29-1,CSVLTGGGTNEKLFF
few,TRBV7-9,CASSTRLAGVSLF
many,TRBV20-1,CSGRGVGSYNEQFF
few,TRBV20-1,CSARDLHISTDTQYF
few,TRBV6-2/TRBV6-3,CASKEWATSSYNEQFF
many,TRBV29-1,CSVEHRVGFGLFF